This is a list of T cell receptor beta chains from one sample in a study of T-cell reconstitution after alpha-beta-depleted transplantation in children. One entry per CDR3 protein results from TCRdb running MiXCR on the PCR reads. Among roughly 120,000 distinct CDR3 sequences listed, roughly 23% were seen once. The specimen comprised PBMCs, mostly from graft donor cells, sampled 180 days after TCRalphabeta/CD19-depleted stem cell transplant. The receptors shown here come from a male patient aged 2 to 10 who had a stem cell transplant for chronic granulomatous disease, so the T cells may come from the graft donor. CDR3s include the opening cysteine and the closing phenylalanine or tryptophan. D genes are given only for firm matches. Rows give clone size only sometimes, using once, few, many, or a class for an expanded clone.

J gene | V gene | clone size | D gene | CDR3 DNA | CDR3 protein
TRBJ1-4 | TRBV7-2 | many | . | TGTGCCAGCAGCTGGGGAGGTGAAAAACTGTTTTTT | CASSWGGEKLFF
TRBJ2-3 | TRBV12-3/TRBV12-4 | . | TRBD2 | TGTGCCTTCAGTTTAGGAGGGGGACTAGCGGGAGGGAGCACAGATACGCAGTATTTT | CAFSLGGGLAGGSTDTQYF
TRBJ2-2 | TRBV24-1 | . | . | TGTGCCACCAGTGATCTGATCAACACCGGGGAGCTGTTTTTT | CATSDLINTGELFF
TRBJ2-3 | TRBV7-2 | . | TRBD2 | TGTGCCAGCAGCTTAGTAAGGCTTAGCGGGAGGCCAGATACGCAGTATTTT | CASSLVRLSGRPDTQYF
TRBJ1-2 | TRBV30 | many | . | TGTGCCTGCTCTTTGTCTGGCTACACCTTC | CACSLSGYTF
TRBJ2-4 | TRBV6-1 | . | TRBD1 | TGTGCCAGCAGTGAATTGGACAGGGGATCAGCCAAAAACATTCAGTACTTC | CASSELDRGSAKNIQYF
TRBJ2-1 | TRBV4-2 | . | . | TGTGCCAGCAGCCCATCAGGGTCGGATGAGCAGTTCTTC | CASSPSGSDEQFF
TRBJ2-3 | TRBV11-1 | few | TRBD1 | TGTGCCAGCAGCTTACCCCGACAGGGCAGCACAGATACGCAGTATTTT | CASSLPRQGSTDTQYF
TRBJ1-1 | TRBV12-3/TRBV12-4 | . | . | TGTGCCAGCAGTTTACCCCCAGGGTCGGTGGCAAGGTTGAACACTGAAGCTTTCTTT | CASSLPPGSVARLNTEAFF
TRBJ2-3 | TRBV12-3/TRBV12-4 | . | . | TGTGCCAGCAGTTTACGGATTGCGACCGCCGATACGCAGTATTTT | CASSLRIATADTQYF
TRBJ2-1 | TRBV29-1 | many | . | TGCAGCGTTGAAGGGGGATGGACAGCGAGAAATGAGCAGTTCTTC | CSVEGGWTARNEQFF
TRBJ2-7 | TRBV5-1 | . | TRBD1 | TGCGCCAGCAGCTTGGCTGGGACAGGGGATATGTGGGAGCAGTACTTC | CASSLAGTGDMWEQYF
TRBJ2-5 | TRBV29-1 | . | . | TGCAGCTCAAGGCTGTCGGGGCAAGAGACCCAGTACTTC | CSSRLSGQETQYF
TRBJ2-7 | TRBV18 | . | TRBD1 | TGTGCCAGCTCACCACAAACAGGGGGAAGTGGGCAGTACTTC | CASSPQTGGSGQYF
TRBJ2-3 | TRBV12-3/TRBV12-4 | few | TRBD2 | TGTGCCAGCACCATCCCGGGACTAGGGGGAACGCAGTATTTT | CASTIPGLGGTQYF
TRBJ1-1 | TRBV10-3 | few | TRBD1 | TGTGCCATCAGTGACCGACAGGGGGGCACTGAAGCTTTCTTT | CAISDRQGGTEAFF
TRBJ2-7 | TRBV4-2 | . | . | TGTGCCAGCAGCCAATCCTCCAACTCCTACGAGCAGTACTTC | CASSQSSNSYEQYF
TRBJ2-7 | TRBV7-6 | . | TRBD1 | TGTGCCAGCAGCATTTCGGACAGGGATTCCTACGAGCAGTACTTC | CASSISDRDSYEQYF
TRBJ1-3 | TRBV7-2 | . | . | TGTGCCAGCAGCTTGCGCCAGTTAGACACCATATATTTT | CASSLRQLDTIYF
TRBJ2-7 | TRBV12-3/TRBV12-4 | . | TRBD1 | TGTGCCAGCAGTTCCGGGACAGGGGGACCATCCGAGCAGTACTTC | CASSSGTGGPSEQYF
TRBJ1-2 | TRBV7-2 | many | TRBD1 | TGTGCCAGCAGCCTCAGGGGGGACAGCTATGGCTACACCTTC | CASSLRGDSYGYTF
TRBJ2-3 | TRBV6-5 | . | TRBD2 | TGTGCCAGCAGTTACTCGTGGGGGGGGGCAGATACGCAGTATTTT | CASSYSWGGADTQYF
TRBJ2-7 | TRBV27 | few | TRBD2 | TGTGCCAGCAGTCTCACTAGCGGGAGGCTCTCCGTCTACGAGCAGTACTTC | CASSLTSGRLSVYEQYF
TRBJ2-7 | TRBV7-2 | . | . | TGTGCCAGCAGCTTAGGGGTCCGGTCCCATGAGAACGAGCAGTACTTC | CASSLGVRSHENEQYF
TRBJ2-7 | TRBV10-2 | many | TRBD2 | TGCGCCAGCAGTGAGTCAAGGTCTAGCGGGGATTACGAGCAGTACTTC | CASSESRSSGDYEQYF
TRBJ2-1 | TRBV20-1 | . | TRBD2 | TGCAGTGCTATACTTCGGGAGGGACCCTACAATGAGCAGTTCTTC | CSAILREGPYNEQFF
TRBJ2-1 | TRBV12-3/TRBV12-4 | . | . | TGTGCCAGCAGTTCCCCCGGCCGGAATGAGCAGTTCTTC | CASSSPGRNEQFF
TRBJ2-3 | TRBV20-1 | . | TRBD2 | TGCAGTGCACGCCAGTTCAGCGGGAGGGAAACAGATACGCAGTATTTT | CSARQFSGRETDTQYF
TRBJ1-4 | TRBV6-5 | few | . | TGTGCCAGCAGTTATACTGCAACTAATGAAAAACTGTTTTTT | CASSYTATNEKLFF
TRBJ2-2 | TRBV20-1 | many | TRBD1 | TGCAGTGCTGCAGGGACAGGAGCCAACACCGGGGAGCTGTTTTTT | CSAAGTGANTGELFF